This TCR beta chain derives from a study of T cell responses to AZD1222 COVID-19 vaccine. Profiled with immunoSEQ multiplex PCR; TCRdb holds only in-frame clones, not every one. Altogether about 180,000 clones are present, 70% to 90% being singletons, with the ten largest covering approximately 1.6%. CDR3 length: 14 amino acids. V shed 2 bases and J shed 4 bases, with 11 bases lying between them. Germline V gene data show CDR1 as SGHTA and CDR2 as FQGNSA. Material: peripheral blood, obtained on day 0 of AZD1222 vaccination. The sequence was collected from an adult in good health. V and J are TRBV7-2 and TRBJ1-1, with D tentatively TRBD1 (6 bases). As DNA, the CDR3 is TGTGCCAGCAGCTTAACAAACAGGGTCACTGAAGCTTTCTTT. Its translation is CASSLTNRVTEAFF. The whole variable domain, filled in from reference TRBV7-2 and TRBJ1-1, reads GAGVSQSPSNKVTEKGKDVELRCDPISGHTALYWYRQSLGQGLEFLIYFQGNSAPDKSGLPSDRFSAERTGGSVSTLTIQRTQQEDSAVYLCASSLTNRVTEAFFGQGTRLTVV.